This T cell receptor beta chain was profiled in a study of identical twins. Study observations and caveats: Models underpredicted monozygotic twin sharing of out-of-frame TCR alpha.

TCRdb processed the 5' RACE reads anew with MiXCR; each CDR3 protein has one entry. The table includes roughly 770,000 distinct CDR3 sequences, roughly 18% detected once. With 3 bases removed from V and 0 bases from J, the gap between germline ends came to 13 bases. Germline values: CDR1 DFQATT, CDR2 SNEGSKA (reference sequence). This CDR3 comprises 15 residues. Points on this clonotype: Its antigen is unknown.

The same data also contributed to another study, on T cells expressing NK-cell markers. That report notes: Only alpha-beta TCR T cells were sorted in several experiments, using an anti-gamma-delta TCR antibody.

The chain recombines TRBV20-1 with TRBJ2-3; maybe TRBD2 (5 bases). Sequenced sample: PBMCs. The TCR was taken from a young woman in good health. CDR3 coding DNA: TGCAGTGCTAGTAGAGTCGGGGAGAGCACAGATACGCAGTATTTT. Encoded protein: CSASRVGESTDTQYF.